These 13 T cell receptor beta chains were sequenced from one sample in a study of T-cell reconstitution after alpha-beta-depleted transplantation in children. This sample's TCRbeta library carried unique molecular identifier barcodes. MiXCR was run by TCRdb on the PCR reads, yielding one entry per CDR3 protein. The table includes some 500,000 distinct CDR3 sequences, 15% to 20% detected once. The input for sequencing was PBMCs from the stem cell graft donor, taken from the stem cell graft. Receptors originate from a human donor who donated a stem cell graft to a child with acute lymphoblastic leukemia.

This clonotype has only a few counts. V is TRBV19 and J is TRBJ2-3, with D possibly being TRBD1 (6 bases). Between the trimmed V and J ends, which lost 10 bases and 6 bases, there was a span of 23 bases. CDR3 size: 15 residues. Germline V gene sequence: CDR1 LNHDA, CDR2 SQIVND (reference sequence). CDR3 protein: CATRTGSPPGDTQYF. The CDR3, as DNA: TGTGCCACCCGAACAGGGAGTCCACCTGGGGATACGCAGTATTTT. The full variable domain, rest sourced from reference TRBV19 and TRBJ2-3, is DGGITQSPKYLFRKEGQNVTLSCEQNLNHDAMYWYRQDPGQGLRLIYYSQIVNDFQKGDIAEGYSVSREKKESFPLTVTSAQKNPTAFYLCATRTGSPPGDTQYFGPGTRLTVL.

This chain joins TRBV27 and TRBJ1-1; TRBD1 is a possible D gene (5 bases). The CDR3 runs 14 residues. Germline lookup yields CDR1 MNHEY and CDR2 SMNVEV (reference sequence). Trimming removed 5 bases from V and 3 bases from J, with 13 bases in between. For the CDR3, the DNA is TGTGCCAGCAGTCCGGGGGTTGGGTACACTGAAGCTTTCTTT. Residues: CASSPGVGYTEAFF.

The chain combines TRBV30 with TRBJ2-1; unclear D gene. The CDR3 sequence is 13 residues long. Germline assignment: CDR1 GTSNPN and CDR2 SVGIG (reference sequence). V was shortened by 3 bases and J by 2 bases, with 8 bases between the two germline ends. CDR3 nucleotide sequence: TGTGCCTGGAGCCTTTCGGCCTACAATGAGCAGTTCTTC. Its translation is CAWSLSAYNEQFF.

This clonotype was seen more than once but under ten times. This rearrangement joins TRBV29-1 to TRBJ2-1; a weak D match, TRBD2 (6 bases). Germline loops: CDR1 SQVTM, CDR2 ANQGSEA. The CDR3 has 15 amino acids. Trimming pared 4 bases from V and 2 bases from J, leaving 15 bases between. The CDR3 DNA follows: TGCAGCGTTGTAGGCGGGGATAACGCCTACAATGAGCAGTTCTTC. Amino acids: CSVVGGDNAYNEQFF.

The sample holds a few counts of this clonotype. V gene TRBV20-1 combines with J gene TRBJ2-3; D is uncertain. The CDR3 totals 15 residues. V lost 1 base, J lost 2 bases, and 13 bases lay in between. Germline CDR1 DFQATT, CDR2 SNEGSKA (reference sequence). The DNA of the CDR3 is TGCAGTGCTAGAGCCGCTAACCGACCCACAGATACGCAGTATTTT. This codes for CSARAANRPTDTQYF.

The chain couples TRBV2 to TRBJ2-5; the D is unclear. Germline lookup yields CDR1 SNHLY and CDR2 FYNNEI. Trimming took 0 bases from V and 1 from J, leaving 12 bases between them. The CDR3 totals 16 residues. CDR3 loop: CASSEALLGSQETQYF. The CDR3 region has the DNA TGTGCCAGCAGTGAAGCGCTTCTGGGTAGCCAAGAGACCCAGTACTTC.

This clonotype was picked up a small number of times. The chain joins TRBV12-3 or TRBV12-4 to TRBJ1-5; D ambiguous. V lost 3 bases and J 7 bases, leaving 13 bases between the germline ends. The length of the CDR3 is 14 residues. In DNA form, the CDR3 reads TGTGCCAGCAGTTTTTACGGGAGCGACCAGCCCCAGCATTTT. This codes for CASSFYGSDQPQHF.

The rearrangement links TRBV12-3 or TRBV12-4 to TRBJ2-1; 7 nucleotides match TRBD2. V was pared by 4 bases and J by 0 bases, with 3 bases of the junction left unmatched. The CDR3 totals 15 residues. CDR3 in amino acids: CASSSRLASYNEQFF. Here the CDR3 DNA reads TGTGCCAGCAGTTCCCGACTAGCCTCCTACAATGAGCAGTTCTTC.

The chain uses TRBV5-1 and TRBJ2-5; 12 bases fit TRBD2. Germline trimming cut 5 bases from V and 4 bases from J; bases unmatched to any gene: 6. This CDR3 contains 15 residues. Germline lookup yields CDR1 SGHRS and CDR2 YFSETQ. This CDR3 reads CASRLTSGRGETQYF. The CDR3 coding sequence is TGCGCCAGCAGGCTGACTAGCGGGAGAGGAGAGACCCAGTACTTC.

This chain uses TRBV11-1 with TRBJ2-1; possibly TRBD1 or TRBD2 for D (5 bases each). Germline V gene lookup returns CDR1 SGHAT and CDR2 FQDESV (reference sequence). The CDR3 runs 14 residues. Trimming cost V 4 bases and J 9 bases, with 16 bases left between them. CDR3 protein: CASSSRGPQGEQFF. The DNA for the CDR3 is TGTGCCAGCAGCTCCCGGGGACCCCAAGGTGAGCAGTTCTTC.

This clonotype was observed a handful of times. The CDR3 is CASGGLGEFF. CDR3 nucleotides: TGTGCCAGCGGGGGGTTGGGGGAGTTCTTC. The chain links TRBV27 to TRBJ2-1; TRBD2 is a possible D gene (6 bases). The CDR3 consists of 10 residues. Germline CDR1 is MNHEY and CDR2 is SMNVEV (reference sequence). V lost 8 bases and J 14 bases, leaving 13 bases between the germline ends.

In this sample, this clonotype turned up a few times. Here the CDR3 reads CASSLAGSLQETQYF. The CDR3 bases are TGTGCCAGCAGCTTAGCGGGGAGTTTACAAGAGACCCAGTACTTC. This chain links TRBV5-6 with TRBJ2-5, with 7 positions matching TRBD2. There are 15 residues in the CDR3. The junction had 6 bases not matched to a gene; V was cut back by 2 bases and J by 2 bases. Per the germline V gene, CDR1 is SGHDT and CDR2 is YYEEEE. Full variable domain (remainder filled in from reference TRBV5-6 and TRBJ2-5): DAGVTQSPTHLIKTRGQQVTLRCSPKSGHDTVSWYQQALGQGPQFIFQYYEEEERQRGNFPDRFSGHQFPNYSSELNVNALLLGDSALYLCASSLAGSLQETQYFGPGTRLLVL.

J is TRBJ2-7 and V is TRBV4-2; 8 nucleotides align to TRBD2. V lost 1 base to trimming and J lost 6 bases; unmatched junction nucleotides: 8. CDR3 length: 15 residues. Germline values: CDR1 LGHNA, CDR2 YNFKEQ. CDR3 sequence (DNA): TGTGCCAGCAGCCAAGGTCTACTAGCGGAGACCGAGCAGTACTTC. It encodes CASSQGLLAETEQYF.